Following are 10 T cell receptor beta chains from one sample sequenced in a study of response to subunit inactivated influenza vaccine. Each CDR3 protein gets one entry after TCRdb re-called the RT-PCR reads with MiXCR. The table shows roughly 290,000 distinct CDR3 sequences, with 20% to 25% occurring only once. This specimen consisted of PBMCs from blood, obtained less than 22 months after vaccination. The receptors here all came from a man aged 45 to 75 who received an inactivated influenza vaccine.

V and J are TRBV15 and TRBJ2-5; 7 bases map to TRBD2. Germline trimming cut 5 bases from V and 2 bases from J; bases unmatched to any gene: 8. CDR3 length: 15 residues. Germline values: CDR1 LNHNV, CDR2 YYDKDF (reference sequence). CDR3 region: CATSRRGTPQETQYF. The CDR3 DNA reads as TGTGCCACCAGCCGGCGGGGGACCCCGCAAGAGACCCAGTACTTC. The complete variable domain, with remaining parts taken from reference TRBV15 and TRBJ2-5, reads DAMVIQNPRYQVTQFGKPVTLSCSQTLNHNVMYWYQQKSSQAPKLLFHYYDKDFNNEADTPDNFQSRRPNTSFCFLDIRSPGLGDTAMYLCATSRRGTPQETQYFGPGTRLLVL.

This clonotype has just a few counts. V is TRBV3-1 and J is TRBJ1-1, with D possibly TRBD1 on 5 matching bases. The CDR3 is 16 amino acids. Germline V gives CDR1 LGHDT, CDR2 YNNKEL (reference sequence). V was clipped by 0 bases and J by 1 base, with 12 bases between them. The chain's CDR3 is CASSQDVLGGNTEAFF. The CDR3 DNA reads as TGTGCCAGCAGCCAAGATGTCCTTGGGGGGAACACTGAAGCTTTCTTT.

The V call is TRBV12-3 or TRBV12-4, the J call TRBJ1-5; TRBD1 might be the D (6 bases). Trimming took 5 bases from V and 1 from J, leaving 9 bases between them. The CDR3 totals 14 residues. This CDR3 reads CASSRTASNQPQHF. DNA for the CDR3: TGTGCCAGCAGTCGGACAGCAAGCAATCAGCCCCAGCATTTT.

This clonotype has a handful of counts. The chain links TRBV4-2 to TRBJ2-3; the D gene is possibly TRBD2 (5 bases). Germline V gene data show CDR1 as LGHNA and CDR2 as YNFKEQ. The CDR3 covers 13 residues. Trimming removed 3 bases from V and 3 bases from J, with 7 bases in between. Written as DNA, the CDR3 is TGTGCCAGCAGCCAGACGGGAACAGATACGCAGTATTTT. Translation: CASSQTGTDTQYF.

The gene calls are TRBV6-2 or TRBV6-3 and TRBJ2-7; 9 bases line up with TRBD2. This CDR3 contains 13 residues. The V gene's germline CDR1 is MNHEY and CDR2 SVGEGT. Trimming at V came to 8 bases and at J to 2 bases, leaving 4 bases not matched to a gene. The CDR3 protein is CASGGGATYEQYF. The CDR3 coding sequence is TGTGCCAGCGGCGGGGGGGCCACCTACGAGCAGTACTTC.

Concerning this clonotype: This may be a read error: a much more frequent sequence differs by one nucleotide. The chain employs TRBV12-3 or TRBV12-4 and TRBJ1-2; TRBD1 might be the D (5 bases). CDR3 length: 13 amino acids. CDR3 in amino acids: CASMGGGYYDYTF. Here the CDR3 DNA reads TGTGCCAGCATGGGGGGAGGATACTATGACTACACCTTC.

The J gene is TRBJ2-5, the V gene TRBV29-1, with TRBD2 identical over 7 bases. Unmatched junction bases numbered 12, after V lost 6 bases and J lost 5 bases. The CDR3 contains 14 residues. The germline V gene has CDR1 SQVTM and CDR2 ANQGSEA. This chain's CDR3 is CSVGGTPLGETQYF. CDR3 DNA sequence: TGCAGCGTCGGGGGGACTCCCCTAGGGGAGACCCAGTACTTC.

J is TRBJ2-7 and V is TRBV6-2 or TRBV6-3, with D possibly TRBD2 on 5 matching bases. Trimming took 7 bases from V and 6 from J, leaving 19 bases between them. Germline V gene sequence: CDR1 MNHEY, CDR2 SVGEGT. The CDR3 loop spans 14 amino acids. The CDR3 loop is CASIPGWSKSEQYF. The CDR3 nucleotides are TGTGCCAGCATCCCGGGGTGGTCCAAATCCGAGCAGTACTTC.

The table lists this clonotype with a count of one. The chain joins TRBV27 to TRBJ2-1; TRBD2 might be the D (6 bases). The germline CDR1 and CDR2 sequences are MNHEY and SMNVEV (reference sequence). The CDR3 runs to 14 residues. With 7 bases removed from V and 9 bases from J, the gap between germline ends came to 19 bases. For the CDR3, the DNA is TGTGCCAGCAACGCGGGGTTCGACACGGGTGAGCAGTTCTTC. It is translated as CASNAGFDTGEQFF.

The chain is built from TRBV5-4 and TRBJ2-7, with a weak D call TRBD2 (6 bases). CDR1 is SGHNT, CDR2 YYREEE, per germline (reference sequence). V lost 5 bases to trimming and J lost 7 bases, with 13 bases between them. This CDR3 contains 12 residues. This chain's CDR3 is CASRGGPGEQYF. The CDR3 coding sequence is TGTGCCAGCAGGGGGGGACCAGGGGAGCAGTACTTC.